The rows below give T cell receptor beta chains drawn from one sample of a study of T cells in Graves' hyperthyroidism and ophthalmopathy. MiXCR was run by TCRdb on the multiplex PCR reads, yielding one entry per CDR3 protein. The table lists around 350,000 distinct CDR3 sequences, approximately 19% of them singletons. Sequencing used blood. These receptors all stem from a young woman with Graves' hyperthyroidism. CDR3s include the opening cysteine and the closing phenylalanine or tryptophan. The D gene is left open where the match is weak. Only part of the rows carry a size: once, few, many, or a class if the clone is expanded.

>TRBJ1-2|NA|TRBV19|NA
CASSIGRVDGYTF
TGTGCCAGTAGTATCGGCAGGGTGGATGGCTACACCTTC
>TRBJ2-2|many|TRBV9|TRBD2
CASSALAGVNTGELFF
TGTGCCAGCAGCGCTCTAGCGGGGGTGAACACCGGGGAGCTGTTTTTT
>TRBJ1-2|NA|TRBV29-1|NA
CSVGPSSWTPGYTF
TGCAGCGTTGGTCCTTCCTCCTGGACACCTGGCTACACCTTC
>TRBJ1-2|many|TRBV3-1|NA
CASRPGTSDGYTF
TGTGCCAGCAGGCCTGGGACCTCGGATGGCTACACCTTC
>TRBJ1-5|many|TRBV24-1|TRBD1
CATGAGQGSGQPQHF
TGTGCCACCGGGGCGGGACAGGGGTCAGGGCAGCCCCAGCATTTT
>TRBJ1-2|many|TRBV4-1|TRBD1
CASSQVGTDIYGYTF
TGCGCCAGCAGCCAAGTAGGGACAGACATCTATGGCTACACCTTC
>TRBJ1-2|many|TRBV2|NA
CASSVSGLYGYTF
TGTGCCAGCAGTGTTTCAGGATTATATGGCTACACCTTC
>TRBJ2-7|many|TRBV2|NA
CASSGDGTYEQYF
TGTGCCAGCAGTGGGGACGGAACCTACGAGCAGTACTTC
>TRBJ1-2|many|TRBV20-1|NA
CNVPRGASGYTF
TGTAACGTTCCGCGGGGGGCCTCTGGCTACACCTTC
>TRBJ1-2|many|TRBV6-2/TRBV6-3|NA
CASRSGLYGYTF
TGTGCCAGCAGATCGGGTCTCTATGGCTACACCTTC
>TRBJ1-1|many|TRBV11-2|NA
CASSPPGGAFF
TGTGCCAGCAGCCCCCCCGGGGGAGCTTTCTTT
>TRBJ1-2|many|TRBV5-5|TRBD1
CASSVNRGPYYGYTF
TGTGCCAGCAGCGTAAACAGGGGACCGTACTATGGCTACACCTTC
>TRBJ2-5|many|TRBV24-1|TRBD2
CATSDSATSGRQETQYF
TGTGCCACCAGTGATTCCGCGACTAGCGGCAGGCAAGAGACCCAGTACTTC
>TRBJ2-2|few|TRBV6-2/TRBV6-3|TRBD2
CASSSMFSGGAHGELFF
TGTGCCAGCAGTTCAATGTTTAGCGGGGGGGCCCACGGGGAGCTGTTTTTT
>TRBJ2-5|many|TRBV7-9|TRBD1
CASSFGEGAQETQYF
TGTGCCAGCAGCTTCGGAGAGGGGGCTCAAGAGACCCAGTACTTC
>TRBJ1-1|many|TRBV5-1|NA
CASSHGTERYTEAFF
TGCGCCAGCAGCCACGGGACGGAGAGGTACACTGAAGCTTTCTTT
>TRBJ1-2|NA|TRBV28|NA
CASSPIAYSYGYTF
TGTGCCAGCAGTCCCATTGCTTACTCCTATGGCTACACCTTC
>TRBJ2-5|NA|TRBV4-1|TRBD2
CASNGGGQQETQYF
TGCGCCAGCAACGGGGGGGGGCAACAAGAGACCCAGTACTTC
>TRBJ2-2|many|TRBV12-3/TRBV12-4|TRBD2
CASSPSGLAGTGELFF
TGTGCCAGCAGCCCCTCGGGACTAGCGGGAACCGGGGAGCTGTTTTTT
>TRBJ1-3|NA|TRBV12-3/TRBV12-4|NA
CASSLSGPPGNTIYF
TGTGCCAGCAGTCTTAGTGGGCCCCCTGGAAACACCATATATTTT
>TRBJ1-1|many|TRBV5-1|TRBD1
CASSPSSGTGDTEAFF
TGCGCCAGCAGCCCGAGTTCCGGGACAGGGGACACTGAAGCTTTCTTT
>TRBJ1-2|many|TRBV10-3|NA
CAISSAFGYTF
TGTGCCATCAGTTCAGCATTTGGCTACACCTTC
>TRBJ2-5|NA|TRBV24-1|NA
CATSDPSWGPVETQYF
TGTGCCACCAGTGACCCTAGCTGGGGCCCAGTTGAGACCCAGTACTTC
>TRBJ1-3|many|TRBV6-1|NA
CASSEAGGRSDTIYF
TGTGCCAGCAGTGAAGCGGGGGGCAGGTCGGACACCATATATTTT
>TRBJ1-6|many|TRBV18|NA
CASSPRQGSSPLHF
TGTGCCAGCTCACCTCGTCAGGGGAGTTCACCCCTCCACTTT
>TRBJ2-2|many|TRBV12-3/TRBV12-4|NA
CASSFGDTGELFF
TGTGCCAGCAGTTTCGGGGACACCGGGGAGCTGTTTTTT
>TRBJ2-2|many|TRBV10-3|NA
CAISLTDTGELFF
TGTGCCATCAGTTTAACTGACACCGGGGAGCTGTTTTTT
>TRBJ1-1|NA|TRBV3-1|TRBD1
CASSPTGTGGRTEAFF
TGTGCCAGCAGCCCTACCGGGACAGGGGGCAGGACTGAAGCTTTCTTT
>TRBJ1-1|NA|TRBV5-1|NA
CASRLTNGEAFF
TGCGCCAGCAGGCTGACAAACGGTGAAGCTTTCTTT
>TRBJ2-5|few|TRBV3-1|NA
CASSQAFRAYQETQYF
TGTGCCAGCAGCCAAGCCTTCCGGGCATACCAAGAGACCCAGTACTTC
>TRBJ1-2|NA|TRBV5-1|NA
CASSRPGTQGYTF
TGCGCCAGCAGCCGCCCCGGGACCCAAGGCTACACCTTC
>TRBJ2-5|many|TRBV6-5|NA
CASSYDTGGETQYF
TGTGCCAGCAGTTACGACACAGGAGGGGAGACCCAGTACTTC
>TRBJ1-6|many|TRBV6-4|TRBD1
CASSDSTGGSPLHF
TGTGCCAGCAGTGACTCAACAGGGGGTTCACCCCTCCACTTT
>TRBJ1-1|many|TRBV20-1|TRBD1
CSARAPSGTVEAFF
TGCAGTGCTAGAGCCCCCTCCGGGACAGTTGAAGCTTTCTTT
>TRBJ2-7|NA|TRBV4-3|TRBD2
CASSQGINLAGSYEQYF
TGCGCCAGCAGCCAGGGGATAAACCTAGCGGGTTCCTACGAGCAGTACTTC
>TRBJ1-1|few|TRBV5-1|NA
CASSLTGLLRSTEAFF
TGCGCCAGCAGCTTGACAGGGTTGTTGCGTAGTACTGAAGCTTTCTTT
>TRBJ1-1|NA|TRBV6-1|NA
CASSVAAGAEAFF
TGTGCCAGCAGTGTTGCAGCAGGGGCTGAAGCTTTCTTT
>TRBJ2-7|many|TRBV12-3/TRBV12-4|NA
CASSYGDTPIYEQYF
TGTGCCAGCAGTTACGGGGACACTCCTATATACGAGCAGTACTTC
>TRBJ1-2|NA|TRBV11-2|NA
CASSLGVTGLAGYTF
TGTGCCAGCAGCTTAGGGGTTACAGGGTTGGCTGGCTACACCTTC
>TRBJ1-1|many|TRBV11-3|NA
CASSLSGSGLMNTEAFF
TGTGCCAGCAGCTTATCAGGGTCGGGATTGATGAACACTGAAGCTTTCTTT
>TRBJ2-5|NA|TRBV7-8|TRBD2
CASSATSGSLETQYF
TGTGCCAGCAGCGCAACTAGCGGGAGTTTGGAGACCCAGTACTTC
>TRBJ2-5|many|TRBV2|NA
CASRTAETQYF
TGTGCCAGTAGGACAGCAGAGACCCAGTACTTC
>TRBJ1-5|NA|TRBV6-2/TRBV6-3|NA
CASSYRGGSNQPQHF
TGTGCCAGCAGTTACAGGGGGGGAAGCAATCAGCCCCAGCATTTT
>TRBJ2-2|many|TRBV9|NA
CASSTYTGRGDTGELFF
TGTGCCAGCAGCACTTACACGGGCAGGGGGGACACCGGGGAGCTGTTTTTT
>TRBJ1-2|many|TRBV5-1|NA
CASSLNPGQSNGYTF
TGCGCCAGCAGCTTGAACCCCGGGCAGAGTAATGGCTACACCTTC
>TRBJ1-3|many|TRBV12-3/TRBV12-4|NA
CASTQDFGNTIYF
TGTGCCAGCACTCAGGACTTTGGAAACACCATATATTTT
>TRBJ2-7|many|TRBV28|TRBD1
CASSGDSGTYEQYF
TGTGCCAGCAGTGGGGACAGTGGGACCTACGAGCAGTACTTC
>TRBJ1-2|many|TRBV7-6|NA
CASSLLRVGGGGYGYTF
TGTGCCAGCAGCTTATTAAGGGTGGGTGGAGGGGGCTATGGCTACACCTTC
>TRBJ1-6|many|TRBV13|NA
CASSSLGVNNSPLHF
TGTGCCAGCAGCAGCCTCGGCGTGAATAATTCACCCCTCCACTTT
>TRBJ1-1|many|TRBV25-1|NA
CASSSSRESTEAFF
TGTGCCAGCAGTAGTAGTAGGGAATCAACTGAAGCTTTCTTT
>TRBJ2-5|many|TRBV20-1|NA
CSAPWLDGETQYF
TGCAGTGCTCCGTGGCTAGACGGGGAGACCCAGTACTTC
>TRBJ2-5|many|TRBV7-2|NA
CASSPFIETQYF
TGTGCCAGCAGCCCATTCATTGAGACCCAGTACTTC
>TRBJ1-6|few|TRBV12-3/TRBV12-4|TRBD1
CASSWDRGNSPLHF
TGTGCCAGCAGTTGGGACAGGGGAAATTCACCCCTCCACTTT
>TRBJ1-2|many|TRBV20-1|NA
CSARGDLGSYTF
TGCAGTGCTAGAGGAGACCTGGGGAGCTACACCTTC
>TRBJ1-6|many|TRBV6-1|NA
CASSPKGRDSPLHF
TGTGCCAGCAGCCCTAAGGGACGGGATTCACCCCTCCACTTT